The 30 T cell receptor beta chains reported below all come from one sample, sequenced in a study of T-cell memory formation after mild COVID-19. In TCRdb, the 5' RACE reads were re-called with MiXCR into one record per CDR3 protein. The repertoire consists of approximately 570,000 distinct CDR3 sequences, with about 20% occurring once and the leading ten covering more than 10%. Sequences were obtained from PBMCs or a T cell subset sorted from them (not recorded which). Source of these receptors: an adult woman who had mild COVID-19 (a few samples of this study predate the infection). Cell type and time point are not known.

This clonotype has a handful of counts. The rearrangement joins TRBV5-1 to TRBJ2-7, with TRBD2 identical over 7 bases. This CDR3 spans 17 amino acids. After removal of 3 bases from V and 2 bases from J, the junction contained 14 bases not matched to a gene. Germline V gene sequence: CDR1 SGHRS, CDR2 YFSETQ. The CDR3 sequence: CASSSGGSGWDPYEQYF. CDR3 nucleotide sequence: TGCGCCAGCAGCTCCGGGGGGAGCGGGTGGGACCCCTACGAGCAGTACTTC. The variable domain in full, completed from reference TRBV5-1 and TRBJ2-7, reads KAGVTQTPRYLIKTRGQQVTLSCSPISGHRSVSWYQQTPGQGLQFLFEYFSETQRNKGNFPGRFSGRQFSNSRSEMNVSTLELGDSALYLCASSSGGSGWDPYEQYFGPGTRLTVT.

The chain joins TRBV27 to TRBJ2-5; D possibly corresponds to TRBD2 (6 bases). The CDR3 extends over 14 amino acids. The germline V gene has CDR1 MNHEY and CDR2 SMNVEV (reference sequence). V lost 5 bases, J lost 2 bases, and 12 bases lay in between. The CDR3 DNA follows: TGTGCCAGCAGTCGGGGGTCGGCACAAGAGACCCAGTACTTC. Translating gives CASSRGSAQETQYF.

This clonotype occurred many times. The chain uses TRBV9 and TRBJ2-2, with D uncertain. This CDR3 contains 13 residues. Trimming shortened V by 3 bases and J by 4 bases, and 7 bases separated the two germline ends. The germline gives CDR1 SGDLS, CDR2 YYNGEE. Written as DNA, the CDR3 is TGTGCCAGCAGCGAGTCTATCACCGGGGAGCTGTTTTTT. It yields the protein CASSESITGELFF.

J is TRBJ1-2 and V is TRBV9; 8 nucleotides line up with TRBD1. After removal of 3 bases from V and 4 bases from J, the junction contained 8 bases not matched to a gene. CDR1 is SGDLS and CDR2 is YYNGEE in the germline V gene. The CDR3 runs 15 residues. CDR3 sequence reads: CASSGDGQGGYGYTF. The DNA of the CDR3 is TGTGCCAGCAGCGGGGATGGACAGGGCGGCTATGGCTACACCTTC.

This clonotype was found many times. The rearrangement uses TRBV3-1 and TRBJ2-2; D may be TRBD2 (5 bases). Trimming took off 1 base at V and 3 bases at J, with 6 bases between the two ends. The CDR3 is 14 amino acids. Germline V gives CDR1 LGHDT, CDR2 YNNKEL (reference sequence). The DNA of the CDR3 is TGTGCCAGCAGCCAAGGACTATACACCGGGGAGCTGTTTTTT. It yields the protein CASSQGLYTGELFF.

The chain is built from TRBV7-2 and TRBJ2-7, with 10 positions matching TRBD2. With 5 bases clipped from V and 0 bases from J, the junction kept 4 bases outside the gene matches. Per germline, CDR1 SGHTA and CDR2 FQGNSA. This CDR3 has 15 residues. CDR3: CASSVTSGISYEQYF. The DNA of the CDR3 is TGTGCCAGCAGCGTCACTAGCGGGATCTCCTACGAGCAGTACTTC.

This clonotype turned up a few times. The chain employs TRBV6-1 and TRBJ1-1, with 8 positions matching TRBD1. The CDR3 sequence is 14 residues long. Germline loops: CDR1 MNHNS, CDR2 SASEGT. The V gene end was trimmed by 3 bases and the J gene end by 3 bases; junction bases not matched to a gene: 3. This CDR3 reads CASSEQQGDTEAFF. DNA of the CDR3: TGTGCCAGCAGTGAGCAACAGGGGGACACTGAAGCTTTCTTT.

V gene TRBV5-8 combines with J gene TRBJ2-3, with 10 bases matching TRBD1. V trimming: 2 bases; J trimming: 3 bases; junction bases outside the gene matches: 9. This CDR3 has 17 amino acids. The germline gives CDR1 SGHTS, CDR2 YDEGEE. In DNA form, the CDR3 reads TGTGCCAGCAGCTTACGAGGGACAGGGGTGTTGACAGATACGCAGTATTTT. The encoded protein is CASSLRGTGVLTDTQYF. Full variable domain (missing parts from reference TRBV5-8 and TRBJ2-3): EAGVTQSPTHLIKTRGQQATLRCSPISGHTSVYWYQQALGLGLQFLLWYDEGEERNRGNFPPRFSGRQFPNYSSELNVNALELEDSALYLCASSLRGTGVLTDTQYFGPGTRLTVL.

The chain is built from TRBV7-2 and TRBJ2-7; D tentatively reads TRBD1 or TRBD2 (6 bases each). With 9 bases removed from V and 4 bases from J, the gap between germline ends came to 19 bases. The CDR3 spans 14 residues. Germline V CDR1 and CDR2: SGHTA, FQGNSA. CDR3 residues: CASRPGGTPYEQYF. The CDR3 DNA reads as TGTGCCAGTAGACCCGGCGGGACACCGTACGAGCAGTACTTC.

This clonotype came up a few times. The V call is TRBV9, the J call TRBJ1-2; the match to TRBD1 covers 7 bases. Unmatched junction bases numbered 8, after V lost 3 bases and J lost 6 bases. Germline values: CDR1 SGDLS, CDR2 YYNGEE. This CDR3 is built from 14 residues. The CDR3 here is CASSANRGWNGYTF. CDR3 DNA: TGTGCCAGCAGCGCGAACAGGGGCTGGAATGGCTACACCTTC. The entire variable domain, with the rest obtained from reference TRBV9 and TRBJ1-2, is as follows: DSGVTQTPKHLITATGQRVTLRCSPRSGDLSVYWYQQSLDQGLQFLIQYYNGEERAKGNILERFSAQQFPDLHSELNLSSLELGDSALYFCASSANRGWNGYTFGSGTRLTVV.

This clonotype was observed a few times. The chain employs TRBV10-3 and TRBJ2-7; the match to TRBD2 covers 10 bases. Unmatched junction bases numbered 6, after V lost 4 bases and J lost 3 bases. The CDR3 is 15 amino acids. The V gene's germline CDR1 is ENHRY and CDR2 SYGVKD. The CDR3 sequence: CAISVASGGLYEQYF. The CDR3 region has the DNA TGTGCCATCAGTGTGGCTAGCGGGGGACTCTACGAGCAGTACTTC.

This clonotype has just a few counts. The chain couples TRBV19 to TRBJ1-1; D call uncertain. The CDR3 is 13 amino acids. Germline V gene sequence: CDR1 LNHDA, CDR2 SQIVND (reference sequence). Trimming shortened V by 8 bases and J by 1 base, and 11 bases separated the two germline ends. This chain's CDR3 is CASFRRANTEAFF. CDR3 nucleotide sequence: TGTGCCAGTTTCCGTCGAGCGAACACTGAAGCTTTCTTT. Drawing the rest from reference TRBV19 and TRBJ1-1, the complete variable domain is DGGITQSPKYLFRKEGQNVTLSCEQNLNHDAMYWYRQDPGQGLRLIYYSQIVNDFQKGDIAEGYSVSREKKESFPLTVTSAQKNPTAFYLCASFRRANTEAFFGQGTRLTVV.

This clonotype appeared a few times. The V and J genes are TRBV5-5 and TRBJ2-7; D is uncertain. CDR1 is SGHKS and CDR2 is YYEKEE in the germline V gene (reference sequence). Trimming removed 0 bases at V and 8 bases at J, with 9 bases between. The CDR3 sequence is 12 residues long. The CDR3 loop reads CASSLDLWQQYF. The DNA for the CDR3 is TGTGCCAGCAGCTTGGATTTATGGCAGCAGTACTTC.

This clonotype was observed a handful of times. The rearrangement joins TRBV7-9 to TRBJ2-3, with a weak D call TRBD2 (6 bases). CDR3 length: 15 amino acids. Germline loops: CDR1 SEHNR, CDR2 FQNEAQ (reference sequence). The ends were cut back, 4 bases at V and 2 bases at J, with 13 bases in the middle. In nucleotides, the CDR3 is TGTGCCAGCAGCTACGCCGCGGGGTACACAGATACGCAGTATTTT. Translating it yields CASSYAAGYTDTQYF.

V gene TRBV3-1 combines with J gene TRBJ1-2, with D tentatively TRBD1 (5 bases). Germline CDR1 reads LGHDT; CDR2 reads YNNKEL (reference sequence). This CDR3 contains 14 residues. V was pared by 4 bases and J by 2 bases, with 11 bases between. DNA for the CDR3: TGTGCCAGCAGCCCGACGGGGGGGAACTATGGCTACACCTTC. It yields the protein CASSPTGGNYGYTF.

This clonotype was seen ten or more times. The V gene is TRBV12-3 or TRBV12-4, the J gene TRBJ2-4; perhaps TRBD2 as D (5 bases). The CDR3 runs to 14 residues. The V end was cut by 4 bases, the J end by 5 bases, with 12 bases between. CDR3 DNA: TGTGCCAGCAGTTCCAGGCTGAGGGAAAACATTCAGTACTTC. Protein product: CASSSRLRENIQYF.

This clonotype has only a few counts. This rearrangement joins TRBV7-2 to TRBJ1-4, with D hard to call. The V and J ends lost 3 bases and 4 bases respectively, with 15 bases between them. Germline CDR1 is SGHTA and CDR2 is FQGNSA. The CDR3 is 16 amino acids. CDR3 sequence (DNA): TGTGCCAGCAGCTTTGATCCGGGGATGGTTAATGAAAAACTGTTTTTT. It translates to CASSFDPGMVNEKLFF.

Only a few counts were recorded for this clonotype. The chain is built from TRBV4-1 and TRBJ1-4, with TRBD1 as a possible D gene (6 bases). The CDR3 totals 19 residues. The ends were cut back, 5 bases at V and 7 bases at J, with 29 bases in the middle. The V gene's germline CDR1 is MGHRA and CDR2 YSYEKL. CDR3 sequence reads: CASSSNARGGAGFGEKLFF. In DNA form, the CDR3 reads TGCGCCAGCAGCTCCAACGCGCGGGGGGGCGCGGGTTTTGGTGAAAAACTGTTTTTT.

This clonotype was counted a few times. This chain joins TRBV5-1 and TRBJ2-7, with 7 bases aligning to TRBD2. Unmatched junction bases numbered 10, after V lost 2 bases and J lost 2 bases. CDR3 length: 16 amino acids. Germline V gene data show CDR1 as SGHRS and CDR2 as YFSETQ. The CDR3 spells CASSLGAGVPPYEQYF. CDR3 nucleotides: TGCGCCAGCAGCTTAGGGGCGGGAGTACCCCCCTACGAGCAGTACTTC.

The chain joins TRBV24-1 to TRBJ2-1, with D unresolved. V gave up 0 bases and J gave up 5 bases, with 4 bases separating them. The CDR3 totals 13 residues. Germline CDR1 is KGHDR and CDR2 is SFDVKD. The CDR3 loop is CATSDLQDNEQFF. In DNA, the CDR3 is TGTGCCACCAGTGATTTGCAGGACAATGAGCAGTTCTTC.

This clonotype was counted between two and nine times. The V call is TRBV7-6, the J call TRBJ2-1, with D possibly being TRBD1 (5 bases). The CDR3 has 15 residues. Trimming pared 5 bases from V and 3 bases from J, leaving 14 bases between. Germline V CDR1 and CDR2: SGHVS, FNYEAQ. Here the CDR3 DNA reads TGTGCCAGCAGCCCCAGGGAAGGGGTCTACAATGAGCAGTTCTTC. Encoded protein: CASSPREGVYNEQFF.

The V and J genes are TRBV30 and TRBJ1-6, with D hard to call. The CDR3 runs to 13 residues. With 1 base removed from V and 9 bases from J, the gap between germline ends came to 10 bases. The germline CDR1 and CDR2 sequences are GTSNPN and SVGIG (reference sequence). The CDR3 DNA sequence: TGTGCCTGGAGTGCCTCGGAGACTTCACCCCTCCACTTT. It codes for CAWSASETSPLHF.

The CDR3 nucleotides read TGTGCCAGCAGGGACGGAGGGGGCTACGAGCAGTACTTC. Translated, it gives CASRDGGGYEQYF. This chain joins TRBV6-1 and TRBJ2-7; D is perhaps TRBD1 or TRBD2 (6 bases each). The CDR3 is made up of 13 amino acids. Germline-derived CDR1 and CDR2 are MNHNS and SASEGT. V was clipped by 6 bases and J by 3 bases, with 12 bases between them.

This clonotype was counted between two and nine times. The CDR3 nucleotides are TGTGCCAGCAGTAAAAGGGACACTCCAAGGCAGCCCCAGCATTTT. This sequence encodes CASSKRDTPRQPQHF. V gene TRBV12-3 or TRBV12-4 combines with J gene TRBJ1-5; D may be TRBD1 (6 bases). This CDR3 is 15 amino acids long. Trimming took off 5 bases at V and 7 bases at J, with 18 bases between the two ends.

The chain links TRBV6-6 to TRBJ2-7; 9 positions agree with TRBD1. Per the germline V gene, CDR1 is MNHNY and CDR2 is SVGAGI (reference sequence). With V trimmed by 7 bases and J by 4 bases, 11 bases remained unmatched. CDR3 length: 15 amino acids. DNA of the CDR3: TGTGCCAGCACCCAATGGACAGGGGCGACTTACGAGCAGTACTTC. It encodes CASTQWTGATYEQYF.

J is TRBJ1-5 and V is TRBV20-1, with D hard to call. V was shortened by 1 base and J by 3 bases, with 25 bases between the two germline ends. This CDR3 spans 19 amino acids. Per germline, CDR1 DFQATT and CDR2 SNEGSKA (reference sequence). The CDR3 loop reads CSARGTGEPGDRDNQPQHF. The DNA for the CDR3 is TGCAGTGCTAGAGGGACCGGGGAGCCGGGAGATAGGGACAATCAGCCCCAGCATTTT.

The table lists this clonotype with a few counts. CDR3 region: CASSSQGVLEAFF. The CDR3 nucleotides are TGTGCCAGCAGCTCTCAGGGTGTCCTTGAAGCTTTCTTT. The rearrangement links TRBV7-2 to TRBJ1-1, with a possible D match to TRBD1 (5 bases). This CDR3 spans 13 amino acids. V was shortened by 4 bases and J by 7 bases, with 13 bases between the two germline ends. The germline CDR1 and CDR2 sequences are SGHTA and FQGNSA.

This clonotype was found a few times. The chain links TRBV9 to TRBJ1-1; D is unresolved. V was trimmed by 0 bases and J by 3 bases, leaving 9 bases between them. Germline V CDR1 and CDR2: SGDLS, YYNGEE. The CDR3 is made up of 14 amino acids. The CDR3 coding sequence is TGTGCCAGCAGCGTAGGTCCGGTGGACACTGAAGCTTTCTTT. Residues: CASSVGPVDTEAFF. The entire variable domain, with the rest obtained from reference TRBV9 and TRBJ1-1, is as follows: DSGVTQTPKHLITATGQRVTLRCSPRSGDLSVYWYQQSLDQGLQFLIQYYNGEERAKGNILERFSAQQFPDLHSELNLSSLELGDSALYFCASSVGPVDTEAFFGQGTRLTVV.

The rearrangement uses TRBV7-6 and TRBJ2-1; 8 bases align to TRBD2. The trim removed 4 bases at V and 1 base at J, leaving 6 bases unmatched. Germline V gene data show CDR1 as SGHVS and CDR2 as FNYEAQ. The CDR3 totals 16 residues. The CDR3 region is CASSSWSGGSYNEQFF. The CDR3 nucleotides are TGTGCCAGCAGCTCATGGTCGGGGGGGTCCTACAATGAGCAGTTCTTC.

This clonotype was counted between two and nine times. This chain joins TRBV5-6 and TRBJ2-1, with D possibly matching TRBD1 (6 bases). Germline V lookup: CDR1 SGHDT, CDR2 YYEEEE. The V and J ends lost 2 bases and 4 bases respectively, with 13 bases between them. The CDR3 length is 15 residues. The CDR3 loop reads CASSFQGTNYNEQFF. The CDR3 DNA sequence: TGTGCCAGCAGCTTTCAGGGGACGAATTACAATGAGCAGTTCTTC.